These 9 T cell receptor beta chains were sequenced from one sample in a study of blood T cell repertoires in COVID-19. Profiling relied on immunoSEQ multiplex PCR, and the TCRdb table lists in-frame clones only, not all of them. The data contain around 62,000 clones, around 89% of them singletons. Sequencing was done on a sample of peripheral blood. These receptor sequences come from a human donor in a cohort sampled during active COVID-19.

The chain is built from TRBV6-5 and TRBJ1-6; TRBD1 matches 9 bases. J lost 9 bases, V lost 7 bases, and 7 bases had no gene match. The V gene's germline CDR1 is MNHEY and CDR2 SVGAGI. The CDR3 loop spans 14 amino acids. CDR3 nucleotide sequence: TGTGCCAGCAATTCGGACAGGGGTGGTTCACCCCTCCACTTT. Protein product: CASNSDRGGSPLHF.

CDR3 sequence (DNA): TGCGCCAGCAGCCCACCGGGAGGAACCTACGAGCAGTACTTC. Translating gives CASSPPGGTYEQYF. The V and J genes are TRBV5-1 and TRBJ2-7; 7 positions agree with TRBD2. Germline V lookup: CDR1 SGHRS, CDR2 YFSETQ. This CDR3 contains 14 residues. Trimming at V came to 4 bases and at J to 2 bases, leaving 6 bases not matched to a gene.

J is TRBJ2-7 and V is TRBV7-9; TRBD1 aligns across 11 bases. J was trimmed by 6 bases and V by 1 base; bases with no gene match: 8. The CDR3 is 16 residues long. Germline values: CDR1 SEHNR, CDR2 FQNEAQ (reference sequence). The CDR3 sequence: CASSLVTGTGGREQYF. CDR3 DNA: TGTGCCAGCAGCTTAGTTACCGGGACAGGGGGACGCGAGCAGTACTTC.

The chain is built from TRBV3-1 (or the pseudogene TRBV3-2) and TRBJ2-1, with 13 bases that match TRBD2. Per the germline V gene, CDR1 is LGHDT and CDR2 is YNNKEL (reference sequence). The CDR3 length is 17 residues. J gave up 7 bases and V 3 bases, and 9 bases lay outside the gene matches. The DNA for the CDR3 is TGTGCCAGCAGCCACTTAAGGACTAGCGGGGGTGATAATGAGCAGTTCTTC. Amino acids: CASSHLRTSGGDNEQFF.

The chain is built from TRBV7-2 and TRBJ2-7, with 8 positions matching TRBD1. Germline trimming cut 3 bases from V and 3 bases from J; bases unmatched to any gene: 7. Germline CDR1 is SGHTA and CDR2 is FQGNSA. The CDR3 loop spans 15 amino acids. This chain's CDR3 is CASSLGQEGGYEQYF. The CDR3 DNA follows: TGTGCCAGCAGCTTGGGACAGGAAGGGGGCTACGAGCAGTACTTC.

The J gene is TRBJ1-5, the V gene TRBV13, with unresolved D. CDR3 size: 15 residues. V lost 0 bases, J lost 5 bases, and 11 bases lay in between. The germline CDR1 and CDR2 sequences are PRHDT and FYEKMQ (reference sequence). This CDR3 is CASSLGWGGDQPQHF. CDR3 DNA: TGTGCCAGCAGCTTAGGTTGGGGAGGAGATCAGCCCCAGCATTTT.

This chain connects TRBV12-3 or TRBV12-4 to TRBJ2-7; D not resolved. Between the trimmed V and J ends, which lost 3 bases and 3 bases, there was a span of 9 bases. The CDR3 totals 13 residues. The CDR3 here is CASSFGLHYEQYF. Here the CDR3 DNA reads TGTGCCAGCAGTTTTGGGCTCCACTACGAGCAGTACTTC.

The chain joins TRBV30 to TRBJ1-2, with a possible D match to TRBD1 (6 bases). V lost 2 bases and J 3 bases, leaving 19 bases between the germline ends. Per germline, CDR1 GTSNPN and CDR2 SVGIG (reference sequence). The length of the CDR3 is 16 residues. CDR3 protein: CAWSLGLGRGDYGYTF. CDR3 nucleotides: TGTGCCTGGAGTCTTGGGCTAGGCAGGGGTGACTATGGCTACACCTTC.

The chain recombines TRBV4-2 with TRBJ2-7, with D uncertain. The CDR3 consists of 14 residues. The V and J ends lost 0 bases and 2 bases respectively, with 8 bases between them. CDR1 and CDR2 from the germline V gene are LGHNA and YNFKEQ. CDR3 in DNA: TGTGCCAGCAGCCAAGAGGGCTATACCTACGAGCAGTACTTC. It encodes CASSQEGYTYEQYF.